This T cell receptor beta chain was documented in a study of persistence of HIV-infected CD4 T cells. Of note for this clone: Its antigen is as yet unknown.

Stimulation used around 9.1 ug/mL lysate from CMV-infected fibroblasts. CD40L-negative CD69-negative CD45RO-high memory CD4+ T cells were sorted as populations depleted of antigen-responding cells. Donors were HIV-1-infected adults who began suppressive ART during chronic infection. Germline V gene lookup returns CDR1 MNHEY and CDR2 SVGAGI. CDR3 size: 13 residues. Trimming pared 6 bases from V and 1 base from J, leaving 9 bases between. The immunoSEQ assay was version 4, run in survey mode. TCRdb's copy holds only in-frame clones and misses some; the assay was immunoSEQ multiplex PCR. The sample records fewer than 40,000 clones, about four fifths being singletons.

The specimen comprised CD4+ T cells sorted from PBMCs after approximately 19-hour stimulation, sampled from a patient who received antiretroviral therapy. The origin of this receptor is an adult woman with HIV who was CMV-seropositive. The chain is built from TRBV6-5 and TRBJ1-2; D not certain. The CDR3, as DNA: TGTGCCAGCAGGGTTGATAATAACTATGGCTACACCTTC. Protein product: CASRVDNNYGYTF.